The source of this TCR beta chain is a study of molecular identifiers for immune sequencing clone quantification. The V gene's germline CDR1 is MNHEY and CDR2 SVGAGI. There are 14 residues in the CDR3. V was shortened by 2 bases and J by 7 bases, with 15 bases between the two germline ends. This clonotype was detected ten times or more. Previously published methods and listed TCR primers were used for the bulk TCR libraries. In TCRdb, the PCR reads were re-called with MiXCR into one record per CDR3 protein. This table holds about 630,000 distinct CDR3 sequences, less than 30% found once. Material for sequencing was naive CD8+ T cells from blood, with Jurkat cell RNA spiked in. Subset: FACS-sorted CD8+CD4-CCR7+CD45RA+ naive T cells. This clonotype was sampled from a human donor in good health. Some libraries in this study had Jurkat cell RNA spiked in. This chain connects TRBV6-5 to TRBJ2-7, with no clear D. CDR3 nucleotide sequence: TGTGCCAGCAGTTACGCCACCAAGGCGGAGGAGCAGTACTTC. It encodes CASSYATKAEEQYF.